This TCR beta chain was profiled in a study of spatial heterogeneity in lung cancer. This clonotype has at least ten counts. The antigen is unknown. Time point noted: sample taken at primary tumor resection. The donors, around 71 patients with untreated early-stage non-small cell lung cancer, provided the samples. Sequencing covered unsorted whole RNA taken from tumor, nontumor lung or frozen PBMC. Trimming removed 6 bases from V and 2 bases from J, with 9 bases in between. Germline CDR1 reads MDHEN; CDR2 reads SYDVKM. The CDR3 loop spans 13 amino acids. TCRdb redid the calling of the 5' RACE reads with MiXCR, one entry per CDR3 protein. Altogether 10,000 to 15,000 distinct CDR3 sequences are present, about 6.8% being singletons, with the ten largest covering roughly 3%. Study-level points and caveats: Higher tumor mutation counts went along with higher counts of expanded intratumoral alpha and beta TCRs.

The clonotype originates from a female donor with early-stage non-small cell lung cancer. Sequenced here: lung tumor tissue, sampled at surgery. V and J are TRBV28 and TRBJ2-3; D gene unclear. This CDR3 is CASSPFVTDTQYF. CDR3 DNA sequence: TGTGCCAGCAGCCCGTTCGTCACAGATACGCAGTATTTT.